The table lists the clone carrying this TCR beta chain with a count of one. Its antigen is unidentified. Additional DNA sequences in this sample encode the identical CDR3. The sample is drawn from a study of shared clonotypes between healthy human individuals. General study results and limits: Estimated clonotype richness was generally higher in naive than memory subsets. Generation of non-shared clonotypes was less probable than generation of clonotypes shared by all four donors. Sample collection involved blood only; tissue repertoires are likely different.

Naive CD8 populations comprised CD45RO-negative cells positively selected for CCR7, excluding terminally differentiated effector memory CD45RA+ cells. The CDR3 sequence is 15 residues long. V was clipped by 1 base and J by 4 bases; unmatched bases: 4. Per the germline V gene, CDR1 is LNHDA and CDR2 is SQIVND (reference sequence). Produced via immunoSEQ multiplex PCR; TCRdb's table is partial and in-frame only. The sample lists hundreds of thousands of clones, more than 85% occurring once. The source material was naive CD8+ T cells sorted from blood. The TCR sequence derives from a young man in good health. This chain uses TRBV19 with TRBJ2-1, with 7 bases that match TRBD2. For the CDR3, the DNA is TGTGCCAGTAGTATAGGCCTAGCGGCTTACAATGAGCAGTTCTTC. It encodes CASSIGLAAYNEQFF.